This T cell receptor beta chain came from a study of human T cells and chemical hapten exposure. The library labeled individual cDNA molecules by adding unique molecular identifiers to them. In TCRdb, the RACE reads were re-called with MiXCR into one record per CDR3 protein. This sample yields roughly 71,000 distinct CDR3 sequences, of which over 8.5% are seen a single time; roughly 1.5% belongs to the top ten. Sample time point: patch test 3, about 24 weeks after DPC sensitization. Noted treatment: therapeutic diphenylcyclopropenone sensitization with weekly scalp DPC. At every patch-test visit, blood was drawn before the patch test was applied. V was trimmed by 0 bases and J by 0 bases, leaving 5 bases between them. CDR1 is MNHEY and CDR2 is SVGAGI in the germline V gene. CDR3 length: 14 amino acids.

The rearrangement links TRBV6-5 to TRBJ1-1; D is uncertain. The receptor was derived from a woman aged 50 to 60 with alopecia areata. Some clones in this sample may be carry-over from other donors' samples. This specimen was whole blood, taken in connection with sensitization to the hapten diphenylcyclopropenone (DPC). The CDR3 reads CASSYSKVNTEAFF. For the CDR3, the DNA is TGTGCCAGCAGTTACTCGAAAGTGAACACTGAAGCTTTCTTT.